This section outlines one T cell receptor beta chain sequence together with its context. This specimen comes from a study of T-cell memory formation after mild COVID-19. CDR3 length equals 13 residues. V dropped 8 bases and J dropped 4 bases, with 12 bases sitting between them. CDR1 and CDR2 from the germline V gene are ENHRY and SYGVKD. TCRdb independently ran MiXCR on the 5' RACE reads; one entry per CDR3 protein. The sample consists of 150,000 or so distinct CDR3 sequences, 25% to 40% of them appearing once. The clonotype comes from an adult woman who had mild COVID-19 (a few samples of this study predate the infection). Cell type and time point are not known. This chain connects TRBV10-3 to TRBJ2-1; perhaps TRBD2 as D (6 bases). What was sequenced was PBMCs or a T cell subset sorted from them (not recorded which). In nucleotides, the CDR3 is TGTGCCATCCGGGAGATGGGTTACAATGAGCAGTTCTTC. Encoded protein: CAIREMGYNEQFF.